The 3 T cell receptor beta chains below come from one sample, sequenced in a study of cytotoxic CD8 clonotypes in ibrutinib-treated CLL (dated by TCRdb to about 2021). The meaning of the sample's time point label: around 25 months on ibrutinib. Receptor amplification or capture employed the immunoSEQ multiplex PCR assay. TCRdb limited this immuneACCESS table to in-frame rearrangements with V and J called. A share of clones is missing; checked studies link under half to unresolved V genes, and the rest is unexplained. This sample holds about 130,000 clones; roughly 80% were observed only once. Of the sample, around 3.3% falls within the top ten clones. This material consisted of PBMCs, taken after 24 months of ibrutinib treatment. These receptors were collected from a human donor with chronic lymphocytic leukemia.

The rearrangement joins TRBV5-5 to TRBJ2-1; TRBD1 matches 9 bases. The CDR3 consists of 15 residues. V shed 3 bases, J shed 8 bases, and the junction held 9 bases outside the gene matches. Germline lookup yields CDR1 SGHKS and CDR2 YYEKEE (reference sequence). CDR3 sequence reads: CASSSPGTGLDEQFF. In nucleotides, the CDR3 is TGTGCCAGCAGCTCCCCCGGGACAGGGCTCGATGAGCAGTTCTTC.

CDR3 loop: CSARDSGLRDGKNIQYF. The CDR3 region has the DNA TGCAGCGCACGGGACAGTGGATTAAGAGATGGCAAAAACATTCAGTACTTC. J is TRBJ2-4 and V is TRBV29-1; 7 bases agree with TRBD1. V lost 7 bases to trimming and J lost 3 bases; unmatched junction nucleotides: 18. This CDR3 contains 17 residues. Germline V CDR1 and CDR2: SQVTM, ANQGSEA. Drawing the rest from reference TRBV29-1 and TRBJ2-4, the complete variable domain is SAVISQKPSRDICQRGTSLTIQCQVDSQVTMMFWYRQQPGQSLTLIATANQGSEATYESGFVIDKFPISRPNLTFSTLTVSNMSPEDSSIYLCSARDSGLRDGKNIQYFGAGTRLSVL.

The CDR3 loop reads CASSPGGGLAFF. CDR3 coding DNA: TGTGCCAGCAGTCCAGGGGGCGGGTTAGCTTTCTTT. This chain connects TRBV6-5 to TRBJ1-1; 8 nucleotides match TRBD1. V lost 5 bases, J lost 10 bases, and 6 bases stayed unmatched. CDR1 MNHEY and CDR2 SVGAGI come from the germline V gene. This CDR3 is built from 12 residues.